This TCR beta chain was sequenced in a study of CD8 T cells in ankylosing spondylitis. TCRdb ran MiXCR on the 5' RACE reads and lists one entry per CDR3 protein. The profile shows over 150,000 distinct CDR3 sequences, about 13% of them singletons. This clonotype has more than one count but fewer than ten. The CDR3 is 15 residues long. Germline CDR1 MNHEY, CDR2 SVGAGI. The V gene end was trimmed by 5 bases and the J gene end by 9 bases; junction bases not matched to a gene: 7. This sequence was found in a male donor with ankylosing spondylitis or in good health (not recorded which). The chain joins TRBV6-5 to TRBJ2-1; TRBD2 agrees at 13 bases. The specimen was blood, either unsorted or a sorted T cell fraction (not recorded which). The CDR3 nucleotides are TGTGCCAGCAGTATCACTAGCGGGAGGGCGGGTGAGCAGTTCTTC. Its protein product is CASSITSGRAGEQFF.